This passage covers 18 T cell receptor beta chains from one sample sequenced in a study of T cells in Graves' hyperthyroidism and ophthalmopathy. Amplified TCR beta CDR3 regions derived from RNA transcripts. Researchers ran a first-round RT-PCR on the TCR CDR3 using the HTBI primer set. TCRdb itself ran the multiplex PCR reads through MiXCR, one entry per CDR3 protein. The data hold hundreds of thousands of distinct CDR3 sequences, with around 15% observed a single time. The sample taken for sequencing was blood. The receptors come from a woman under 30 with Graves' hyperthyroidism.

This clonotype was seen ten or more times. The V and J genes are TRBV7-9 and TRBJ1-5; D uncertain. The CDR3 runs to 14 residues. Germline V gives CDR1 SEHNR, CDR2 FQNEAQ (reference sequence). V was pared by 5 bases and J by 0 bases, with 8 bases between. The CDR3 coding sequence is TGTGCCAGCAGCCGCGGCATTAGCAATCAGCCCCAGCATTTT. Residues: CASSRGISNQPQHF.

This clonotype was seen more than once but under ten times. The chain recombines TRBV20-1 with TRBJ2-5; 14 bases fit TRBD2. The CDR3 loop spans 16 amino acids. Germline V gene sequence: CDR1 DFQATT, CDR2 SNEGSKA (reference sequence). After removal of 5 bases from V and 7 bases from J, the junction contained 12 bases not matched to a gene. The CDR3 spells CSAERGLAGDGGTQYF. The CDR3, as DNA: TGCAGTGCTGAACGGGGACTAGCGGGAGACGGAGGGACCCAGTACTTC.

This chain connects TRBV7-8 to TRBJ2-1; D perhaps matches TRBD1 (6 bases). This CDR3 region has 15 residues. CDR1 and CDR2 from the germline V gene are SGHVS and FQNEAQ. V lost 5 bases and J 3 bases, leaving 14 bases between the germline ends. CDR3 nucleotide sequence: TGTGCCAGCAGCACCCCAGGGGCTAGCTACAATGAGCAGTTCTTC. As protein: CASSTPGASYNEQFF.

Only a few counts were recorded for this clonotype. This sequence joins TRBV6-6 and TRBJ1-3, with unresolved D. Germline V gene lookup returns CDR1 MNHNY and CDR2 SVGAGI (reference sequence). The V end was cut by 2 bases, the J end by 2 bases, with 25 bases between. The CDR3 has 20 residues. CDR3 protein: CASSYTLEPLLLWAGNTIYF. The DNA for the CDR3 is TGTGCCAGCAGTTACACGCTCGAACCCTTATTACTATGGGCTGGAAACACCATATATTTT.

There are a few counts of this clonotype. The chain uses TRBV7-3 and TRBJ2-2; 10 nucleotides agree with TRBD2. There are 18 residues in the CDR3. The trim removed 5 bases at V and 1 base at J, leaving 10 bases unmatched. Germline values: CDR1 SGHTA, CDR2 FQGTGA. The CDR3 region is CASSPSALAGRNTGELFF. The CDR3 bases are TGTGCCAGCAGCCCATCAGCACTAGCGGGAAGGAACACCGGGGAGCTGTTTTTT. Full variable domain (outside the CDR3, taken from reference TRBV7-3 and TRBJ2-2): GAGVSQTPSNKVTEKGKYVELRCDPISGHTALYWYRQSLGQGPEFLIYFQGTGAADDSGLPNDRFFAVRPEGSVSTLKIQRTERGDSAVYLCASSPSALAGRNTGELFFGEGSRLTVL.

This clonotype has ten or more counts. This chain connects TRBV12-3 or TRBV12-4 to TRBJ1-1; possible D gene TRBD1, 6 bases. The germline V and J ends were trimmed by 3 bases and 4 bases, with 9 bases remaining between them. The CDR3 is made up of 13 amino acids. The CDR3 bases are TGTGCCAGCAGTTTGAGGGGGGGCACTGAAGCTTTCTTT. It yields the protein CASSLRGGTEAFF.

Ten or more counts support this clonotype. The chain uses TRBV12-3 or TRBV12-4 and TRBJ2-7; D possibly corresponds to TRBD2 (5 bases). The V and J ends lost 6 bases and 4 bases respectively, with 13 bases between them. The CDR3 is 13 residues long. CDR3 nucleotides: TGTGCCAGCAGCTTGGACTGGGGATACGAGCAGTACTTC. Its translation: CASSLDWGYEQYF.

V gene TRBV14 combines with J gene TRBJ2-3, with D hard to call. With 1 base removed from V and 0 bases from J, the gap between germline ends came to 8 bases. The CDR3 contains 15 residues. CDR1 and CDR2 (germline): SGHDN, FVKESK. The CDR3, as DNA: TGTGCCAGCAGCCAAGGACTGCCGAGCACAGATACGCAGTATTTT. It encodes CASSQGLPSTDTQYF. The variable domain in full, completed from reference TRBV14 and TRBJ2-3, reads EAGVTQFPSHSVIEKGQTVTLRCDPISGHDNLYWYRRVMGKEIKFLLHFVKESKQDESGMPNNRFLAERTGGTYSTLKVQPAELEDSGVYFCASSQGLPSTDTQYFGPGTRLTVL.

As for this clonotype: This sequence may be a read error, since a much larger clone differs from it by one base. The CDR3 coding sequence is TGCAGTGGCAGCGGGAGCGTTGAGCAGTACTTC. This translates into CSGSGSVEQYF. The chain uses TRBV20-1 and TRBJ2-7, with 8 bases that match TRBD2. V dropped 7 bases and J dropped 7; count of bases not matched to a gene: 6. The V gene's germline CDR1 is DFQATT and CDR2 SNEGSKA (reference sequence). The CDR3 is 11 residues long.

The sample holds many counts of this clonotype. CDR3 residues: CASTENRGGINEQFF. In DNA form, the CDR3 reads TGTGCCAGCACCGAAAATCGCGGGGGAATCAATGAGCAGTTCTTC. J is TRBJ2-1 and V is TRBV28; TRBD2 matches at 7 bases. V lost 7 bases and J lost 6; bases outside the gene matches: 12. Germline V gene data show CDR1 as MDHEN and CDR2 as SYDVKM. This CDR3 contains 15 residues.

This clonotype was counted at least ten times. The rearrangement uses TRBV2 and TRBJ2-1; 10 bases are shared with TRBD2. V gave up 8 bases and J gave up 1 base; unmatched junction bases: 2. This CDR3 region has 14 residues. Germline loops: CDR1 SNHLY, CDR2 FYNNEI. CDR3: CASWGLASYNEQFF. The CDR3 DNA reads as TGTGCCAGCTGGGGACTAGCGTCCTACAATGAGCAGTTCTTC. Full variable domain (remainder filled in from reference TRBV2 and TRBJ2-1): EPEVTQTPSHQVTQMGQEVILRCVPISNHLYFYWYRQILGQKVEFLVSFYNNEISEKSEIFDDQFSVERPDGSNFTLKIRSTKLEDSAMYFCASWGLASYNEQFFGPGTRLTVL.

This clonotype was counted a few times. This CDR3 reads CASSQGGTEMNTEAFF. The CDR3 DNA reads as TGCGCCAGCAGCCAGGGAGGGACGGAGATGAACACTGAAGCTTTCTTT. This chain links TRBV5-1 with TRBJ1-1; the D gene is possibly TRBD1 (5 bases). V was trimmed by 4 bases and J by 0 bases, leaving 16 bases between them. Germline-derived CDR1 and CDR2 are SGHRS and YFSETQ. CDR3 size: 16 residues.

This clonotype was observed a few times. The chain employs TRBV4-2 and TRBJ1-1, with a possible D match to TRBD1 (5 bases). V lost 0 bases, J lost 8 bases, and 13 bases lay in between. Germline assignment: CDR1 LGHNA and CDR2 YNFKEQ. The CDR3 contains 14 residues. In DNA form, the CDR3 reads TGTGCCAGCAGCCAAGAACATAGGGGCGAGGAAGCTTTCTTT. This translates into CASSQEHRGEEAFF.

The table lists this clonotype with many counts. The V gene is TRBV12-3 or TRBV12-4, the J gene TRBJ2-1; possibly TRBD1 or TRBD2 for D (7 bases each). With 7 bases removed from V and 1 base from J, the gap between germline ends came to 20 bases. The CDR3 totals 17 residues. The CDR3 loop is CASNGGGGQRSYNEQFF. The CDR3 DNA sequence: TGTGCCAGCAATGGGGGGGGGGGACAGAGGTCCTACAATGAGCAGTTCTTC.

In the case of this clonotype: Mismatch with germline at one junction end may stem from a read error. The chain uses TRBV13 and TRBJ2-1; weak D call: TRBD2 (6 bases). The germline CDR1 and CDR2 sequences are PRHDT and FYEKMQ (reference sequence). The CDR3 covers 15 residues. The CDR3 nucleotides read TGCGCCAGCAGCCCACGACTAGTAGGGTACAATGAGCAGTTCTTC. Translated: CASSPRLVGYNEQFF.

This clonotype appeared many times. The chain joins TRBV12-3 or TRBV12-4 to TRBJ1-5; 8 bases line up with TRBD1. The CDR3 consists of 15 residues. With 5 bases clipped from V and 4 bases from J, the junction kept 7 bases outside the gene matches. CDR3 sequence (DNA): TGTGCCAGCAGTGGGCAGGGGGCCCCGAATCAGCCCCAGCATTTT. Translated, it gives CASSGQGAPNQPQHF.

At least ten counts were recorded for this clonotype. This rearrangement joins TRBV20-1 to TRBJ2-7; D might be TRBD2 (7 bases). V lost 7 bases to trimming and J lost 3 bases, with 13 bases between them. The length of the CDR3 is 12 residues. Germline CDR1 is DFQATT and CDR2 is SNEGSKA (reference sequence). The CDR3 sequence is CSGEGHNYEQYF. The DNA for the CDR3 is TGCAGTGGGGAGGGACATAACTACGAGCAGTACTTC.

A few counts support this clonotype. V usage is TRBV6-2 or TRBV6-3 and J usage is TRBJ2-4, with D unresolved. In germline, CDR1 is MNHEY, CDR2 SVGEGT. The CDR3 sequence is 15 residues long. The germline V and J ends were trimmed by 0 bases and 7 bases, with 13 bases remaining between them. The CDR3 DNA reads as TGTGCCAGCAGTTACTCGCGGCAGTCCGAGAACATTCAGTACTTC. Its translation is CASSYSRQSENIQYF.